Listed below are T cell receptor beta chains from one sample, sequenced in a study of beta chain features in type 1 diabetes. TCRdb's copy holds only in-frame clones and misses some; the assay was immunoSEQ multiplex PCR. The sample includes under 400,000 clones, around 20% seen only once; the top ten take about 0.045%. The sample was naive CD4+ T cells from blood. The receptor set was obtained from a young woman in good health. Each CDR3 is given with its conserved first and last residue. D genes are given only for firm matches. For some rows the clone size is stated as once, few or many, or as a class when expanded; others skip it.

d_gene	j_gene	abundance	v_gene	CDR3nt	CDR3aa
.	TRBJ2-7	.	TRBV4-2	TGTGCCAGCAGCCAAGATAATGGGGCGAGGTGGGCTTACGAGCAGTACTTC	CASSQDNGARWAYEQYF
.	TRBJ2-1	.	TRBV15	TGTGCCACGGGAGAGCGTCCAACCTACAATGAGCAGTTCTTC	CATGERPTYNEQFF
TRBD1	TRBJ2-4	few	TRBV5-1	TGCGCCAGTCGGAGAGGCCCTGACAGGGGGAGAATCGAAAACATTCAGTACTTC	CASRRGPDRGRIENIQYF
.	TRBJ1-2	few	TRBV2	TGTGCCAGCCAACAGGAATATGGCTACACCTTC	CASQQEYGYTF
TRBD1	TRBJ1-1	few	TRBV29-1	TGCAGCGTTGAAGGACAGGGTTCGTCAGAAGCTTTCTTT	CSVEGQGSSEAFF
TRBD2	TRBJ2-1	.	TRBV5-1	TGCGCCAGCAGCTTGCATAGCGGGGGGCTTAATGAGCAGTTCTTC	CASSLHSGGLNEQFF
.	TRBJ1-5	.	TRBV19	TGTGCCAGTAGTATAGCAGGATTTAGCAATCAGCCCCAGCATTTT	CASSIAGFSNQPQHF
TRBD2	TRBJ2-1	few	TRBV7-2	TGTGCCAGCAGGTTATTCCGTAGCGGGAACAATGAGCAGTTCTTC	CASRLFRSGNNEQFF
TRBD1	TRBJ1-2	.	TRBV12-5	TGTGCTAGTGGTCCGGACAGGGAAACCTTCTATGGCTACACCTTC	CASGPDRETFYGYTF
.	TRBJ1-1	.	TRBV27	TGTGCCAGCAAACAGGGACGGAACACTGAAGCTTTCTTT	CASKQGRNTEAFF
.	TRBJ2-1	.	TRBV11-2	TGTGCCAGCAGCTTAATCAGCGGGTCCTACAATGAGCAGTTCTTC	CASSLISGSYNEQFF
.	TRBJ1-2	.	TRBV9	TGTGCCAGCAGCTCCCTCGAGGGCTACACCTTC	CASSSLEGYTF
TRBD1	TRBJ2-7	.	TRBV6-5	TGTGCCACCTCAGACAGGGGCACCTACGAGCAGTACTTC	CATSDRGTYEQYF
.	TRBJ2-5	.	TRBV7-2	TGTGCCAGCAGGTCAACAGGGACAGAGACCCAGTACTTC	CASRSTGTETQYF
.	TRBJ2-5	few	TRBV7-2	TGTGCCAGCAGCTTGGGGCATGGGGAGACCCAGTACTTC	CASSLGHGETQYF
.	TRBJ1-1	.	TRBV30	TGTGCCTGGAGTAAAGGGGCCGATACTGAAGCTTTCTTT	CAWSKGADTEAFF
TRBD1	TRBJ1-2	.	TRBV7-9	TGTGCCAGCAGGACAGGGGAGGATGGCTACACCTTC	CASRTGEDGYTF
TRBD2	TRBJ2-5	few	TRBV5-4	TGTGCCAGCAGCTCCGCCGGGACTAGCCAAGAGACCCAGTACTTC	CASSSAGTSQETQYF
.	TRBJ1-2	few	TRBV29-1	TGCAGCGTAGATGGGGGCAATGGCTACACCTTC	CSVDGGNGYTF
.	TRBJ2-1	few	TRBV19	TGTGCCAGTAGTATCGGAGACAGGTACAATGAGCAGTTCTTC	CASSIGDRYNEQFF
.	TRBJ2-7	few	TRBV6-5	TGTGCCACCTGGGGCAGGCCCTCCTACGAGCAGTACTTC	CATWGRPSYEQYF
TRBD1	TRBJ1-4	few	TRBV6-1	TGTGCCAGCAGTGAACGGGACAGGGGTGAAAAACTGTTTTTT	CASSERDRGEKLFF
.	TRBJ2-1	few	TRBV18	TGTGCCAGCTCCCTGCAACCGTCGGTAAACAATGAGCAGTTCTTC	CASSLQPSVNNEQFF
TRBD2	TRBJ2-3	few	TRBV5-1	TGCGCCAGCACCTCATTGGGACTAGCGACAGATACGCAGTATTTT	CASTSLGLATDTQYF
.	TRBJ1-5	.	TRBV23-1	TGCGCCAGCAGTCAATCCGGGGAAGGGAGGGTGGGTCTCTATAGCAATCAGCCCCAGCATTTT	CASSQSGEGRVGLYSNQPQHF
.	TRBJ2-7	.	TRBV29-1	TGCAGCGTTCGTCAGGGGTCCACCGGTGAGCAGTACTTC	CSVRQGSTGEQYF
.	TRBJ1-4	few	TRBV29-1	TGCAGCGGCCACTCGGGGGTAACTAATGAAAAACTGTTTTTT	CSGHSGVTNEKLFF
TRBD2	TRBJ2-5	.	TRBV10-3	TGTGCCATCAGTGTAGTAGCGGGAGGGCGGACCCAGTACTTC	CAISVVAGGRTQYF
.	TRBJ2-5	few	TRBV18	TGTGCCAGCTCACCTAGGGGCATAGAGACCCAGTACTTC	CASSPRGIETQYF
.	TRBJ2-4	few	TRBV13	TGTGCCAGCAGCTGGGGCGTCAGGTCAAATAAGGCCAAAAACATTCAGTACTTC	CASSWGVRSNKAKNIQYF
.	TRBJ2-2	few	TRBV14	TGTGCCAGCAGCCAAGACTTGAACACCGGGGAGCTGTTTTTT	CASSQDLNTGELFF
.	TRBJ2-5	.	TRBV5-1	TGCGCCAGCAGCCTGGGACACTCCCAAGAGACCCAGTACTTC	CASSLGHSQETQYF
TRBD2	TRBJ2-1	.	TRBV30	TGTGCCTGGGAACTAGCGGGGACCAATGAGCAGTTCTTC	CAWELAGTNEQFF
.	TRBJ2-7	.	TRBV11-3	TGTGCCAGCAGCTTAGCCCCCACGGTCGACGAGCAGTACTTC	CASSLAPTVDEQYF
TRBD1	TRBJ1-6	few	TRBV5-4	TGTGCCAGCAGCCTACAGACAGGGGTAGATTATTCACCCCTCCACTTT	CASSLQTGVDYSPLHF
.	TRBJ1-1	few	TRBV2	TGTGCCAGCAGCCCAGGGGTCGGTGAAGCTTTCTTT	CASSPGVGEAFF
TRBD1	TRBJ2-7	once	TRBV5-4	TGTGCCAGCAGCCAGGGACAGGGAGACGAGCAGTACTTC	CASSQGQGDEQYF
TRBD1	TRBJ1-5	few	TRBV27	TGTGCCAGCAGCTCGGACAGGGGTGGTTCCCAGCATTTT	CASSSDRGGSQHF
.	TRBJ2-7	.	TRBV7-9	TGTGCCAGCTCGTGGCATCTCTACGAGCAGTACTTC	CASSWHLYEQYF
.	TRBJ2-1	.	TRBV29-1	TGCAGCGTTCGTACCACTAGTGGCCATGAGCAGTTCTTC	CSVRTTSGHEQFF
.	TRBJ1-1	few	TRBV6-5	TGTGCCAGCAGTTATCAGGTGAACACTGAAGCTTTCTTT	CASSYQVNTEAFF
.	TRBJ2-6	few	TRBV7-2	TGTGCCAGCAGTTACCCACCGGGGAGCTCTGGGGCCAACGTCCTGACTTTC	CASSYPPGSSGANVLTF
.	TRBJ1-5	once	TRBV29-1	TGCAGCGTTGGGGGACACCTCAATCAGCCCCAGCATTTT	CSVGGHLNQPQHF
TRBD1	TRBJ1-1	.	TRBV5-1	TGCGCCAGCACCCCGGGACAGGGGTACACTGAAGCTTTCTTT	CASTPGQGYTEAFF
TRBD2	TRBJ2-5	.	TRBV11-2	TGTGCCAGCAGCTTAGATCTAGCGGAGGCCAAAGAGACCCAGTACTTC	CASSLDLAEAKETQYF
TRBD2	TRBJ2-7	.	TRBV19	TGTGCCAGTAGAAACACCAAAGCGGGAGGTAGCTACGAGCAGTACTTC	CASRNTKAGGSYEQYF
.	TRBJ2-1	.	TRBV7-2	TGTGCCAGCAGCTTCCGACTGAGGAGTGAGCAGTTCTTC	CASSFRLRSEQFF
TRBD1	TRBJ2-7	.	TRBV4-1	TGCGCCAGCAGGGGCGGGACAGGTTTAGGCGAGCAGTACTTC	CASRGGTGLGEQYF